This is a list of T cell receptor beta chains from one sample in a study of T cell responses to AZD1222 COVID-19 vaccine. Clones were sequenced by immunoSEQ multiplex PCR, and TCRdb holds only the in-frame ones, with some missing. Of more than 95,000 clones listed, roughly 93% are singletons. The sequencing here drew on peripheral blood, taken on day 0 of AZD1222 vaccination. Every receptor here comes from an adult in good health. Each CDR3 is given with its conserved first and last residue. A D gene is named only where the DNA matches it firmly. Only part of the rows carry a size: once, few, many, or a class if the clone is expanded.

D gene: -
V gene: TRBV7-9
clone size: few
J gene: TRBJ1-1
CDR3 DNA: TGTGCCAGCAGCTTAGTGGTCCGTACTGAAGCTTTCTTT
CDR3 protein: CASSLVVRTEAFF

D gene: -
V gene: TRBV9
clone size: -
J gene: TRBJ1-3
CDR3 DNA: TGTGCCAGCAGCGTATCCAGCGGGAGGGCTGGAAACACCATATATTTT
CDR3 protein: CASSVSSGRAGNTIYF

D gene: TRBD2
V gene: TRBV7-2
clone size: -
J gene: TRBJ2-3
CDR3 DNA: TGTGCCAGCAGCTCCAGTTCTAGCGGACTAGGAGATACGCAGTATTTT
CDR3 protein: CASSSSSSGLGDTQYF

D gene: TRBD1
V gene: TRBV10-1
clone size: -
J gene: TRBJ1-4
CDR3 DNA: TGCGCCAGCAGTGCCTCCGGGACAGGGGCCGAAAAACTGTTTTTT
CDR3 protein: CASSASGTGAEKLFF

D gene: -
V gene: TRBV5-4
clone size: -
J gene: TRBJ1-6
CDR3 DNA: TGTGCCAGCAGCTTGGGGGGGGCCGAGCATAATTCACCCCTCCACTTT
CDR3 protein: CASSLGGAEHNSPLHF

D gene: TRBD1
V gene: TRBV28
clone size: once
J gene: TRBJ1-5
CDR3 DNA: TGTGCCAGCAGGGAGACAGGGGGACAGCCCCAGCATTTT
CDR3 protein: CASRETGGQPQHF

D gene: -
V gene: TRBV7-9
clone size: -
J gene: TRBJ2-2
CDR3 DNA: TGTGCCAGCAACCGCCGGGGACTCACCGGGGAGCTGTTTTTT
CDR3 protein: CASNRRGLTGELFF

D gene: TRBD2
V gene: TRBV2
clone size: -
J gene: TRBJ2-7
CDR3 DNA: TGTGCCAGCAGTGTAACTAGCGGGACTGGGTTAAAGTACTTC
CDR3 protein: CASSVTSGTGLKYF

D gene: TRBD2
V gene: TRBV5-1
clone size: -
J gene: TRBJ2-3
CDR3 DNA: TGCGCCAGCAGCAGCTCCGGGACTAGTCGGACAGATACGCAGTATTTT
CDR3 protein: CASSSSGTSRTDTQYF

D gene: -
V gene: TRBV30
clone size: -
J gene: TRBJ1-1
CDR3 DNA: TGTGCCTGGAGTAGGGGCACTGAAGCTTTCTTT
CDR3 protein: CAWSRGTEAFF

D gene: -
V gene: TRBV5-5
clone size: -
J gene: TRBJ2-7
CDR3 DNA: TGTGCCAGCAGCTTCGGCTGGACCTACGAGCAGTACTTC
CDR3 protein: CASSFGWTYEQYF

D gene: -
V gene: TRBV20-1
clone size: once
J gene: TRBJ2-1
CDR3 DNA: TGCAGTGCTTCCTACAATGAGCAGTTCTTC
CDR3 protein: CSASYNEQFF

D gene: -
V gene: TRBV19
clone size: -
J gene: TRBJ1-6
CDR3 DNA: TGTGCCAGTAAGGGGGGCACCTATAATTCACCCCTCCACTTT
CDR3 protein: CASKGGTYNSPLHF

D gene: TRBD1
V gene: TRBV28
clone size: -
J gene: TRBJ1-2
CDR3 DNA: TGTGCCAGCAGCACCACTCGGACAGGAGCGAACTATGGCTACACCTTC
CDR3 protein: CASSTTRTGANYGYTF

D gene: TRBD1
V gene: TRBV6-5
clone size: -
J gene: TRBJ2-7
CDR3 DNA: TGTGCCAGCAGGTCCGGGACAGGGGTGGGCGAGCAGTACTTC
CDR3 protein: CASRSGTGVGEQYF

D gene: TRBD2
V gene: TRBV6-4
clone size: -
J gene: TRBJ2-3
CDR3 DNA: TGTGCCAGCAGTGACTCCCTCGGTCGGGAGGGGACAGATACGCAGTATTTT
CDR3 protein: CASSDSLGREGTDTQYF

D gene: TRBD1
V gene: TRBV6-5
clone size: -
J gene: TRBJ1-1
CDR3 DNA: TGTGCCAGCAATACAGGGGGCACAACTGAAGCTTTCTTT
CDR3 protein: CASNTGGTTEAFF

D gene: TRBD1
V gene: TRBV7-2
clone size: -
J gene: TRBJ2-6
CDR3 DNA: TGTGCCGGGGACAGCAACTCTGGGGCCAACGTCCTGACTTTC
CDR3 protein: CAGDSNSGANVLTF

D gene: TRBD1
V gene: TRBV27
clone size: -
J gene: TRBJ1-4
CDR3 DNA: TGTGCCAGCAGTTTGGGGCACAGGGGTAATGAAAAACTGTTTTTT
CDR3 protein: CASSLGHRGNEKLFF

D gene: -
V gene: TRBV29-1
clone size: once
J gene: TRBJ2-2
CDR3 DNA: TGCAGCGTTGTTAATGGGTTCGGGGGCACCGGGGAGCTGTTTTTT
CDR3 protein: CSVVNGFGGTGELFF

D gene: -
V gene: TRBV29-1
clone size: -
J gene: TRBJ1-2
CDR3 DNA: TGCAGCGTTGAATTCCTGGACAGTGGCCCATTCCTCTATGGCTACACCTTC
CDR3 protein: CSVEFLDSGPFLYGYTF

D gene: -
V gene: TRBV6-5
clone size: -
J gene: TRBJ2-7
CDR3 DNA: TGTGCCAGCAGGTATTCGGGCTACGAGCAGTACTTC
CDR3 protein: CASRYSGYEQYF

D gene: TRBD2
V gene: TRBV10-3
clone size: once
J gene: TRBJ2-3
CDR3 DNA: TGTGCCACCTCAACTGGACTAGCTCCTAGCACAGATACGCAGTATTTT
CDR3 protein: CATSTGLAPSTDTQYF

D gene: -
V gene: TRBV10-3
clone size: -
J gene: TRBJ2-7
CDR3 DNA: TGTGCCATCATGCCGGACAGAAACTACGAGCAGTACTTC
CDR3 protein: CAIMPDRNYEQYF

D gene: -
V gene: TRBV4-2
clone size: -
J gene: TRBJ2-4
CDR3 DNA: TGTGCCAGCAGCCAAGATCGATCAAACATTCAGTACTTC
CDR3 protein: CASSQDRSNIQYF

D gene: -
V gene: TRBV6-6
clone size: -
J gene: TRBJ2-7
CDR3 DNA: TGTGCCAGCAGAGGGACGGATGCCTACGAGCAGTACTTC
CDR3 protein: CASRGTDAYEQYF

D gene: -
V gene: TRBV6-1
clone size: -
J gene: TRBJ1-2
CDR3 DNA: TGTGCCAGCAGTGAATTTAATCGGGGAACTGGAGGTGGCTACACCTTC
CDR3 protein: CASSEFNRGTGGGYTF

D gene: TRBD2
V gene: TRBV10-3
clone size: -
J gene: TRBJ2-5
CDR3 DNA: TGTGCCATCAGTCAATCGGGTAGCGGGATAGAGACCCAGTACTTC
CDR3 protein: CAISQSGSGIETQYF

D gene: -
V gene: TRBV19
clone size: -
J gene: TRBJ1-1
CDR3 DNA: TGTGCCAGTAGTATAGGAGGGGTCCACACTGAAGCTTTCTTT
CDR3 protein: CASSIGGVHTEAFF

D gene: -
V gene: TRBV5-1
clone size: -
J gene: TRBJ1-1
CDR3 DNA: TGCGCCAGCAGCTTGGGACTCCGCGTGGTGGTCTTCGGCACTGAAGCTTTCTTT
CDR3 protein: CASSLGLRVVVFGTEAFF

D gene: -
V gene: TRBV10-3
clone size: -
J gene: TRBJ2-5
CDR3 DNA: TGTGCCATCAGGGCCCTGGGGGGAGGAGAGACCCAGTACTTC
CDR3 protein: CAIRALGGGETQYF

D gene: -
V gene: TRBV2
clone size: -
J gene: TRBJ1-2
CDR3 DNA: TGTGCCAGCAGTCCCGACGGGGGCTATGGCTACACCTTC
CDR3 protein: CASSPDGGYGYTF

D gene: -
V gene: TRBV6-5
clone size: -
J gene: TRBJ1-2
CDR3 DNA: TGTGCCAGCAGTTACTATCCGGGCGACTATGGCTACACCTTC
CDR3 protein: CASSYYPGDYGYTF

D gene: -
V gene: TRBV19
clone size: -
J gene: TRBJ1-5
CDR3 DNA: TGTGCCAGTAGTATGGGAGGGAATAGCAATCAGCCCCAGCATTTT
CDR3 protein: CASSMGGNSNQPQHF

D gene: -
V gene: TRBV18
clone size: -
J gene: TRBJ1-1
CDR3 DNA: TGTGCCAGCTCAATCAGTGAGGGGCGAGATAGAAATAAAGCTTTCTTT
CDR3 protein: CASSISEGRDRNKAFF

D gene: TRBD1
V gene: TRBV19
clone size: -
J gene: TRBJ2-1
CDR3 DNA: TGTGCCAGTTGTACAGGGGGGTACAATGAGCAGTTCTTC
CDR3 protein: CASCTGGYNEQFF

D gene: -
V gene: TRBV5-1
clone size: -
J gene: TRBJ1-1
CDR3 DNA: TGCGCCAGCAGCTCGTTCGGGAATCCTGAAGCTTTCTTT
CDR3 protein: CASSSFGNPEAFF

D gene: -
V gene: TRBV10-3
clone size: once
J gene: TRBJ1-2
CDR3 DNA: TGTGCCATCAGTGCAGGTAGCTATGGCTACACCTTC
CDR3 protein: CAISAGSYGYTF

D gene: -
V gene: TRBV27
clone size: once
J gene: TRBJ1-4
CDR3 DNA: TGTGCCAGCAGTTTCATGGGACTGAATGAAAAACTGTTTTTT
CDR3 protein: CASSFMGLNEKLFF

D gene: -
V gene: TRBV29-1
clone size: -
J gene: TRBJ2-2
CDR3 DNA: TGCAGCGTATCTCCAGGGAGCGGGGAGCTGTTTTTT
CDR3 protein: CSVSPGSGELFF

D gene: -
V gene: TRBV4-1
clone size: -
J gene: TRBJ1-2
CDR3 DNA: TGCGCCAGCAGCCAAGAGCACTCCATCGGTTCGGGCTACACCTTC
CDR3 protein: CASSQEHSIGSGYTF

D gene: TRBD2
V gene: TRBV11-3
clone size: -
J gene: TRBJ2-4
CDR3 DNA: TGTGCCAGCAGCTTAGATCGGGATAGCGGGAGCTACTTC
CDR3 protein: CASSLDRDSGSYF

D gene: -
V gene: TRBV5-1
clone size: -
J gene: TRBJ1-1
CDR3 DNA: TGCGCCAGCAGCTTGGGGACAGTTATGAACACTGAAGCTTTCTTT
CDR3 protein: CASSLGTVMNTEAFF

D gene: -
V gene: TRBV14
clone size: -
J gene: TRBJ1-4
CDR3 DNA: TGTGCCAGCAGCCAGCGACTTACAACTAATGAAAAACTGTTTTTT
CDR3 protein: CASSQRLTTNEKLFF

D gene: -
V gene: TRBV12-3/TRBV12-4
clone size: once
J gene: TRBJ2-5
CDR3 DNA: TGTGCCAGCAGTTTACGGGGGGAGACCCAGTACTTC
CDR3 protein: CASSLRGETQYF

D gene: -
V gene: TRBV27
clone size: -
J gene: TRBJ1-5
CDR3 DNA: TGTGCCAGCTCTGGAATCTGGGGCAATCAGCCCCAGCATTTT
CDR3 protein: CASSGIWGNQPQHF

D gene: -
V gene: TRBV27
clone size: -
J gene: TRBJ2-1
CDR3 DNA: TGTGCCAGCAGTTTATTGCCCGGAAGCTCCTACAATGAGCAGTTCTTC
CDR3 protein: CASSLLPGSSYNEQFF

D gene: -
V gene: TRBV27
clone size: -
J gene: TRBJ1-1
CDR3 DNA: TGTGCCAGCAGTTTCGGAGCAATGAACACTGAAGCTTTCTTT
CDR3 protein: CASSFGAMNTEAFF

D gene: TRBD2
V gene: TRBV6-6
clone size: -
J gene: TRBJ2-7
CDR3 DNA: TGTGCCAGCAGGTTAAGACTAGCGCCCGCCTACGAGCAGTACTTC
CDR3 protein: CASRLRLAPAYEQYF

D gene: -
V gene: TRBV4-2
clone size: -
J gene: TRBJ1-1
CDR3 DNA: TGTGCCAGCAGCCAGGGTCGCTGGGGGACTGAAGCTTTCTTT
CDR3 protein: CASSQGRWGTEAFF

D gene: -
V gene: TRBV10-1
clone size: -
J gene: TRBJ2-1
CDR3 DNA: TGCGCCAGCAGTGACCCCTCGGACGACTGGGGCAAACCTTACAATGAGCAGTTCTTC
CDR3 protein: CASSDPSDDWGKPYNEQFF

D gene: TRBD2
V gene: TRBV27
clone size: -
J gene: TRBJ2-7
CDR3 DNA: TGTGCCAGCATGCTTAGCGGGAGGGGTGAGCAGTACTTC
CDR3 protein: CASMLSGRGEQYF

D gene: -
V gene: TRBV28
clone size: -
J gene: TRBJ2-2
CDR3 DNA: TGTGCCAGCAGTTTCGATTCCGACGGGACCGGGGAGCTGTTTTTT
CDR3 protein: CASSFDSDGTGELFF

D gene: -
V gene: TRBV4-1
clone size: -
J gene: TRBJ1-1
CDR3 DNA: TGCGCCAGCAGCCATCGCAATTCTAACACTGAAGCTTTCTTT
CDR3 protein: CASSHRNSNTEAFF

D gene: TRBD1
V gene: TRBV29-1
clone size: -
J gene: TRBJ1-4
CDR3 DNA: TGCAGCGTTGAAGATCTTTCGGACAGGGATGAAAAACTGTTTTTT
CDR3 protein: CSVEDLSDRDEKLFF

D gene: -
V gene: TRBV28
clone size: -
J gene: TRBJ2-5
CDR3 DNA: TGTGCCAGCAGTTCATCGGGACCGACGGGCGAGACCCAGTACTTC
CDR3 protein: CASSSSGPTGETQYF

D gene: TRBD1
V gene: TRBV2
clone size: -
J gene: TRBJ2-7
CDR3 DNA: TGTGCCAGCAGTGCCCGGGACAGGGGAGACTTC
CDR3 protein: CASSARDRGDF

D gene: TRBD1
V gene: TRBV5-1
clone size: -
J gene: TRBJ2-7
CDR3 DNA: TGCGCCAGCAGCCCAACCGGGACAGAGTACGAGCAGTACTTC
CDR3 protein: CASSPTGTEYEQYF